Following are 31 T cell receptor beta chains from one sample sequenced in a study of blood T cell repertoires in COVID-19. Generated by immunoSEQ multiplex PCR, the TCRdb table keeps only in-frame clones and is missing some. This sample yields approximately 130,000 clones, of which 65% to 90% are seen a single time; roughly an eighth belongs to the top ten. The source material was peripheral blood. The origin of the receptors is a human donor in a cohort sampled during active COVID-19.

V gene TRBV10-3 combines with J gene TRBJ2-5; 7 nucleotides match TRBD1. Trimming removed 10 bases from V and 2 bases from J; junction bases left unmatched: 4. Germline loops: CDR1 ENHRY, CDR2 SYGVKD. The CDR3 is 12 residues long. The CDR3 DNA follows: TGTGCCACCGCACAGGGGCAAGAGACCCAGTACTTC. Its translation is CATAQGQETQYF.

This sequence joins TRBV6-1 and TRBJ1-1; 9 nucleotides line up with TRBD1. Germline CDR1 MNHNS, CDR2 SASEGT. CDR3 length equals 15 residues. The J segment lost 5 bases and the V segment lost 3 bases, leaving 7 bases of the junction unmatched. CDR3 DNA: TGTGCCAGCAGTGACGGACAGGGGAGAGGAACTGAAGCTTTCTTT. It is translated as CASSDGQGRGTEAFF.

The chain joins TRBV9 to TRBJ2-1, with D perhaps TRBD1 (6 bases). Per the germline V gene, CDR1 is SGDLS and CDR2 is YYNGEE. Trimming shortened V by 5 bases and J by 5 bases, and 14 bases separated the two germline ends. The CDR3 has 14 residues. CDR3 DNA sequence: TGTGCCAGCAGTGCCGGGACACCGAACAATGAGCAGTTCTTC. Protein sequence: CASSAGTPNNEQFF.

V usage is TRBV28 and J usage is TRBJ1-4, with 9 bases identical to TRBD1. Germline CDR1 and CDR2: MDHEN and SYDVKM. J gave up 8 bases and V 3 bases, and 10 bases lay outside the gene matches. The CDR3 length is 16 residues. This CDR3 is CASSFPGTGQPEKLFF. CDR3 DNA sequence: TGTGCCAGCAGTTTCCCCGGGACAGGGCAGCCCGAAAAACTGTTTTTT.

This chain joins TRBV9 and TRBJ2-3, with TRBD1 matching 7 bases. With V trimmed by 0 bases and J by 1 base, 5 bases remained unmatched. The germline V gene has CDR1 SGDLS and CDR2 YYNGEE. The CDR3 totals 16 residues. In nucleotides, the CDR3 is TGTGCCAGCAGCGTAGCTCAGGGGGTAGGCACAGATACGCAGTATTTT. It translates to CASSVAQGVGTDTQYF.

This chain connects TRBV5-1 to TRBJ2-5; 10 bases fit TRBD1. The germline V gene has CDR1 SGHRS and CDR2 YFSETQ. This CDR3 spans 16 amino acids. J lost 4 bases, V lost 1 base, and 7 bases had no gene match. CDR3 loop: CASSLSDRGRGETQYF. The CDR3 bases are TGCGCCAGCAGCTTGAGTGACAGGGGGCGGGGAGAGACCCAGTACTTC.

The CDR3 region is CASSPRSYNEQFF. The CDR3 DNA sequence: TGTGCCAGCAGCCCCCGCTCCTACAATGAGCAGTTCTTC. This chain links TRBV6-6 with TRBJ2-1, with D unresolved. Trimming removed 6 bases at V and 0 bases at J, with 6 bases between. CDR1 and CDR2 (germline): MNHNY, SVGAGI (reference sequence). The CDR3 contains 13 residues.

This clone was seen more than once but under ten times. The chain has TRBV2 and TRBJ1-3, with a possible D match to TRBD1 (6 bases). Germline loops: CDR1 SNHLY, CDR2 FYNNEI. This CDR3 contains 13 residues. The ends were cut back, 10 bases at V and 0 bases at J, with 10 bases in the middle. The CDR3 nucleotides are TGTGCCAACCGACAGGACTCTGGAAACACCATATATTTT. This sequence encodes CANRQDSGNTIYF.

The genes are TRBV5-1 and TRBJ1-2; 9 bases match TRBD1. Losses at the gene ends were 0 bases for V and 7 bases for J; bases not matched to a gene: 10. The CDR3 length is 16 residues. The germline V gene encodes CDR1 SGHRS and CDR2 YFSETQ. CDR3 in DNA: TGCGCCAGCAGCTTGGGGAATATACAGGGGGCGCCTGGCTACACCTTC. Protein sequence: CASSLGNIQGAPGYTF.

J is TRBJ2-3 and V is TRBV3-1 (or the pseudogene TRBV3-2), with 8 bases lining up with TRBD2. J gave up 4 bases and V 1 base, and 7 bases lay outside the gene matches. In germline, CDR1 is LGHDT, CDR2 YNNKEL (reference sequence). The CDR3 is 16 residues long. This chain's CDR3 is CASSQGSSGLADTQYF. Here the CDR3 DNA reads TGTGCCAGCAGCCAAGGGTCTAGCGGGCTCGCAGATACGCAGTATTTT.

CDR3 DNA: TGTGCCAGCAGCTTGAGGCCGACAGGGAAGAACACTGAAGCTTTCTTT. Translated: CASSLRPTGKNTEAFF. The V gene is TRBV5-5, the J gene TRBJ1-1; 7 bases line up with TRBD1. The CDR3 covers 16 residues. Looked up from germline, CDR1 is SGHKS and CDR2 is YYEKEE (reference sequence). J gave up 1 base and V 1 base, and 7 bases lay outside the gene matches.

This chain uses TRBV18 with TRBJ2-5, with D hard to call. V was trimmed by 6 bases and J by 7 bases, leaving 18 bases between them. The CDR3 extends over 14 amino acids. Germline assignment: CDR1 KGHSH and CDR2 LQKENI. As DNA, the CDR3 is TGTGCCAGCTCGTACACCATTCCCCGTGGGACCCAGTACTTC. The encoded protein is CASSYTIPRGTQYF.

V gene TRBV10-3 combines with J gene TRBJ1-1, with a possible D match to TRBD1 (5 bases). There are 15 residues in the CDR3. Germline V gene sequence: CDR1 ENHRY, CDR2 SYGVKD. V lost 0 bases and J 4 bases, leaving 12 bases between the germline ends. The CDR3 sequence: CAISESGRGGTEAFF. CDR3 nucleotides: TGTGCCATCAGTGAGTCGGGGCGGGGTGGCACTGAAGCTTTCTTT.

This chain uses TRBV7-2 with TRBJ2-7; possibly TRBD1 for D (5 bases). Germline V gene sequence: CDR1 SGHTA, CDR2 FQGNSA. This CDR3 comprises 13 residues. Trimming removed 5 bases from V and 3 bases from J, with 11 bases in between. The CDR3 region has the DNA TGTGCCAGCAGCCCTGCCCAGGGCTACGAGCAGTACTTC. As protein: CASSPAQGYEQYF.

The chain has TRBV6-5 and TRBJ1-3; weak D call: TRBD1 (5 bases). The CDR3 loop spans 14 amino acids. Germline V gene lookup returns CDR1 MNHEY and CDR2 SVGAGI. V lost 0 bases and J lost 8, with 11 bases in between. The CDR3 nucleotides are TGTGCCAGCAGTTACTCGACCCAGGGCGACACCATATATTTT. Amino acid sequence: CASSYSTQGDTIYF.

V is TRBV7-9 and J is TRBJ1-3; possibly TRBD1 for D (5 bases). CDR1 and CDR2 (germline): SEHNR, FQNEAQ (reference sequence). Between the trimmed V and J ends, which lost 1 base and 5 bases, there was a span of 9 bases. The CDR3 totals 14 residues. CDR3 nucleotides: TGTGCCAGCAGCTTAGGTCCAGGGAGAAACACCATATATTTT. This sequence encodes CASSLGPGRNTIYF. Full variable domain (missing parts from reference TRBV7-9 and TRBJ1-3): DTGVSQNPRHKITKRGQNVTFRCDPISEHNRLYWYRQTLGQGPEFLTYFQNEAQLEKSRLLSDRFSAERPKGSFSTLEIQRTEQGDSAMYLCASSLGPGRNTIYFGEGSWLTVV.

The CDR3, as DNA: TGCGCCAGCAGCCCAGAACAGGGCTACGAGCAGTACTTC. Its protein is CASSPEQGYEQYF. The chain couples TRBV4-3 to TRBJ2-7, with D maybe TRBD1 (6 bases). Germline assignment: CDR1 LGHNA and CDR2 YSLEER. This CDR3 contains 13 residues. V was shortened by 4 bases and J by 3 bases, with 10 bases between the two germline ends.

This clone was found once. This rearrangement joins TRBV3-1 (or the pseudogene TRBV3-2) to TRBJ2-3; D is unclear. The CDR3 is 14 residues long. The V end was cut by 0 bases, the J end by 2 bases, with 6 bases between. CDR1 and CDR2 from the germline V gene are LGHDT and YNNKEL (reference sequence). The CDR3 nucleotides are TGTGCCAGCAGCCAAGATACTGCCACAGATACGCAGTATTTT. Its translation is CASSQDTATDTQYF.

The J gene is TRBJ2-3, the V gene TRBV3-1 (or the pseudogene TRBV3-2); 9 bases are a match to TRBD2. V gave up 1 base and J gave up 4 bases; unmatched junction bases: 6. This CDR3 is 16 amino acids long. In germline, CDR1 is LGHDT, CDR2 YNNKEL (reference sequence). DNA for the CDR3: TGTGCCAGCAGCCAAGGTGGCGGGGGGGCCTCAGATACGCAGTATTTT. Protein sequence: CASSQGGGGASDTQYF.

The genes are TRBV2 and TRBJ1-2; 8 positions match TRBD1. The V gene's germline CDR1 is SNHLY and CDR2 FYNNEI. The CDR3 covers 13 residues. The junction had 5 bases not matched to a gene; V was cut back by 8 bases and J by 3 bases. CDR3 amino acids: CASASRGHYGYTF. Here the CDR3 DNA reads TGTGCCAGCGCTAGCAGGGGGCACTATGGCTACACCTTC.

The rearrangement uses TRBV27 and TRBJ2-5; TRBD2 is a possible D gene (5 bases). CDR3 size: 15 residues. Trimming pared 0 bases from V and 1 base from J, leaving 9 bases between. CDR1 and CDR2 (germline): MNHEY, SMNVEV (reference sequence). CDR3 nucleotide sequence: TGTGCCAGCAGTTTATCGAGGGTTTCCCAAGAGACCCAGTACTTC. Translation gives CASSLSRVSQETQYF.

This rearrangement joins TRBV6-1 to TRBJ1-2; D is possibly TRBD1 (5 bases). The CDR3 has 16 amino acids. The germline CDR1 and CDR2 sequences are MNHNS and SASEGT. Trimming took 0 bases from V and 7 from J, leaving 18 bases between them. The CDR3, as DNA: TGTGCCAGCAGTGAAGCGGGGCAGAACCCCGGCCTTGGCTACACCTTC. Amino acids: CASSEAGQNPGLGYTF.

The genes are TRBV19 and TRBJ1-5; D not certain. Germline CDR1 and CDR2: LNHDA and SQIVND (reference sequence). The CDR3 is 17 residues long. The V end lost 5 bases, the J end lost 0 bases, and 17 bases lay between the germline ends. The CDR3 coding sequence is TGTGCCAGTAGTCTCGGAGGAGGGCGCGATAGCAATCAGCCCCAGCATTTT. Translating gives CASSLGGGRDSNQPQHF.

The chain uses TRBV6-1 and TRBJ2-3; 8 bases align to TRBD1. The CDR3 runs 14 residues. After removal of 2 bases from V and 4 bases from J, the junction contained 2 bases not matched to a gene. Per germline, CDR1 MNHNS and CDR2 SASEGT. CDR3 nucleotide sequence: TGTGCCAGCAGTGAATCCAGGGGGCCAGATACGCAGTATTTT. This translates into CASSESRGPDTQYF.

The chain carries TRBV7-9 and TRBJ2-5; 10 bases agree with TRBD1. The J segment lost 4 bases and the V segment lost 5 bases, leaving 4 bases of the junction unmatched. CDR1 is SEHNR and CDR2 is FQNEAQ in the germline V gene (reference sequence). This CDR3 region has 14 residues. CDR3 bases: TGTGCCAGCAGCGGTGGACAGGGGGGAGAGACCCAGTACTTC. Its protein product is CASSGGQGGETQYF.

The chain joins TRBV5-1 to TRBJ2-1; the match to TRBD2 covers 13 bases. Germline assignment: CDR1 SGHRS and CDR2 YFSETQ. This CDR3 spans 15 amino acids. With V trimmed by 4 bases and J by 10 bases, 8 bases remained unmatched. The DNA of the CDR3 is TGCGCCAGCAGCCCAGGGACTAGCGGGGTCGAAGAGCAGTTCTTC. It encodes CASSPGTSGVEEQFF.

This chain connects TRBV28 to TRBJ2-2; 8 nucleotides match TRBD1. The junction had 2 bases not matched to a gene; V was cut back by 4 bases and J by 4 bases. Germline V gene sequence: CDR1 MDHEN, CDR2 SYDVKM. This CDR3 spans 14 amino acids. The CDR3 DNA reads as TGTGCCAGCAGTTCGGGACAGGCCACCGGGGAGCTGTTTTTT. As protein: CASSSGQATGELFF.

J is TRBJ1-2 and V is TRBV4-3, with D unclear. Germline V gene sequence: CDR1 LGHNA, CDR2 YSLEER. This CDR3 has 17 residues. V was pared by 0 bases and J by 0 bases, with 14 bases between. CDR3 DNA sequence: TGCGCCAGCAGCCAAGAAAGGCTGGGAGCCCCTAACTATGGCTACACCTTC. This gives the protein CASSQERLGAPNYGYTF.

The gene calls are TRBV2 and TRBJ1-1; no clear D. The CDR3 spans 13 residues. V gave up 9 bases and J gave up 1 base, with 12 bases separating them. Germline-derived CDR1 and CDR2 are SNHLY and FYNNEI. The CDR3 DNA reads TGTGCCAGTTGGCGGGAGGGGAACACTGAAGCTTTCTTT. Amino acid sequence: CASWREGNTEAFF.

This clone was recorded only once. The CDR3 nucleotides are TGTGCCAGCAGTTTTGGGAGCCTGTACCAAGAGACCCAGTACTTC. Encoded protein: CASSFGSLYQETQYF. The chain recombines TRBV28 with TRBJ2-5, with a weak D call TRBD2 (5 bases). The CDR3 extends over 15 amino acids. V dropped 3 bases and J dropped 0 bases, with 11 bases sitting between them. Germline CDR1 and CDR2: MDHEN and SYDVKM. The full variable domain, rest sourced from reference TRBV28 and TRBJ2-5, is DVKVTQSSRYLVKRTGEKVFLECVQDMDHENMFWYRQDPGLGLRLIYFSYDVKMKEKGDIPEGYSVSREKKERFSLILESASTNQTSMYLCASSFGSLYQETQYFGPGTRLLVL.

The chain links TRBV24-1 to TRBJ2-1, with 8 bases fitting TRBD1. The CDR3 runs 15 residues. The J segment lost 6 bases and the V segment lost 3 bases, leaving 6 bases of the junction unmatched. Germline V gene data show CDR1 as KGHDR and CDR2 as SFDVKD. CDR3 protein: CATSDTGQGSNEQFF. The CDR3 region has the DNA TGTGCCACCAGTGATACTGGACAGGGATCCAATGAGCAGTTCTTC.